The 26 T cell receptor beta chains below were found in one sample sequenced in a study of T cell changes during pregnancy in multiple sclerosis. Some clones are missing from TCRdb's copy, which holds only in-frame ones; the method was immunoSEQ multiplex PCR. The sample lists approximately 40,000 clones; around 93% were seen once. Material: CD4+ T cells from peripheral blood mononuclear cells, obtained in the third trimester of pregnancy. All receptors come from a female donor with multiple sclerosis, enrolled in a pregnancy study.

This chain links TRBV18 with TRBJ1-1; D gene unclear. The V and J ends lost 3 bases and 4 bases respectively, with 12 bases between them. CDR3 size: 14 residues. Germline V gene sequence: CDR1 KGHSH, CDR2 LQKENI. The CDR3, as DNA: TGTGCCAGCTCACCGGGGAGTGTAGGCACTGAAGCTTTCTTT. Translated, it gives CASSPGSVGTEAFF.

V usage is TRBV19 and J usage is TRBJ2-5; 8 bases line up with TRBD2. J gave up 4 bases and V 4 bases, and 11 bases lay outside the gene matches. The CDR3 runs 16 residues. CDR1 is LNHDA and CDR2 is SQIVND in the germline V gene (reference sequence). The CDR3 DNA sequence: TGTGCCAGTAGTAACCCCGGTAGCGGGACGGGAGAGACCCAGTACTTC. Its translation is CASSNPGSGTGETQYF. The full variable domain, with the rest looked up from reference TRBV19 and TRBJ2-5, is DGGITQSPKYLFRKEGQNVTLSCEQNLNHDAMYWYRQDPGQGLRLIYYSQIVNDFQKGDIAEGYSVSREKKESFPLTVTSAQKNPTAFYLCASSNPGSGTGETQYFGPGTRLLVL.

The rearrangement links TRBV6-1 to TRBJ1-1; TRBD1 matches 9 bases. In germline, CDR1 is MNHNS, CDR2 SASEGT. The CDR3 runs to 13 residues. V trimming: 10 bases; J trimming: 1 base; junction bases outside the gene matches: 4. The CDR3 protein is CATKGQGNTEAFF. DNA for the CDR3: TGTGCCACCAAGGGACAGGGGAACACTGAAGCTTTCTTT.

The V and J genes are TRBV14 and TRBJ1-1; D may be TRBD1 (6 bases). The CDR3 has 13 residues. The V and J ends lost 4 bases and 3 bases respectively, with 9 bases between them. Per the germline V gene, CDR1 is SGHDN and CDR2 is FVKESK. CDR3 nucleotides: TGTGCCAGCAGCCGGGACATGTACACTGAAGCTTTCTTT. This gives the protein CASSRDMYTEAFF.

The V call is TRBV7-9, the J call TRBJ2-5; 10 positions match TRBD2. The CDR3 has 16 amino acids. CDR1 is SEHNR, CDR2 FQNEAQ, per germline (reference sequence). The junction had 13 bases not matched to a gene; V was cut back by 7 bases and J by 5 bases. The CDR3, as DNA: TGTGCCAGCATCCGCGGAAGCGGGAGGGCGCGGGAGACCCAGTACTTC. It yields the protein CASIRGSGRARETQYF.

The V call is TRBV10-3, the J call TRBJ2-5, with 7 bases fitting TRBD2. Germline V gives CDR1 ENHRY, CDR2 SYGVKD. This CDR3 spans 11 amino acids. The V segment lost 4 bases and the J segment 11 bases; nucleotides outside the gene matches: 4. CDR3: CAISGTREQYF. The DNA for the CDR3 is TGTGCCATCAGTGGGACTAGAGAGCAGTACTTC.

The chain employs TRBV27 and TRBJ2-2; 8 positions agree with TRBD1. V shed 6 bases, J shed 5 bases, and the junction held 5 bases outside the gene matches. This CDR3 has 14 amino acids. The germline gives CDR1 MNHEY, CDR2 SMNVEV (reference sequence). The CDR3 loop reads CASRTGAITGELFF. CDR3 DNA: TGTGCCAGCAGGACAGGGGCGATTACCGGGGAGCTGTTTTTT.

The genes are TRBV2 and TRBJ2-3; 9 bases align to TRBD2. Trimming took 4 bases from V and 5 from J; bases not matched to a gene: 10. Germline lookup yields CDR1 SNHLY and CDR2 FYNNEI. CDR3 size: 16 residues. The chain's CDR3 is CASSASGTAGGDTQYF. The DNA of the CDR3 is TGTGCCAGCAGTGCCTCCGGGACAGCGGGAGGAGATACGCAGTATTTT.

This sequence joins TRBV15 and TRBJ2-5; D possibly corresponds to TRBD1 (5 bases). CDR1 and CDR2 (germline): LNHNV, YYDKDF (reference sequence). CDR3 length: 15 residues. V shed 5 bases and J shed 5 bases, with 18 bases lying between them. The CDR3 region has the DNA TGTGCCACCAGCGCCCATCTCCAGGGAAGGGAGACCCAGTACTTC. Amino acid sequence: CATSAHLQGRETQYF. Based on the CDR3 plus reference TRBV15 and TRBJ2-5, the full variable domain is DAMVIQNPRYQVTQFGKPVTLSCSQTLNHNVMYWYQQKSSQAPKLLFHYYDKDFNNEADTPDNFQSRRPNTSFCFLDIRSPGLGDTAMYLCATSAHLQGRETQYFGPGTRLLVL.

The V and J genes are TRBV5-6 and TRBJ2-3; 10 bases are a match to TRBD2. Germline loops: CDR1 SGHDT, CDR2 YYEEEE. Losses at the gene ends were 6 bases for V and 2 bases for J; bases not matched to a gene: 6. The CDR3 covers 15 residues. The CDR3 sequence: CASTRTSGFTDTQYF. The CDR3, as DNA: TGTGCCAGCACCCGGACTAGCGGATTCACAGATACGCAGTATTTT.

V gene TRBV5-6 combines with J gene TRBJ2-7; unclear D gene. The CDR3 has 15 residues. Trimming removed 0 bases from V and 0 bases from J, with 10 bases in between. The germline CDR1 and CDR2 sequences are SGHDT and YYEEEE. CDR3 DNA sequence: TGTGCCAGCAGCTTGGGGGCAGCAATCTCCTACGAGCAGTACTTC. Translation: CASSLGAAISYEQYF.

In this sample, this clone turned up once. The V and J genes are TRBV5-8 and TRBJ2-5; no definite D call. Trimming took off 6 bases at V and 5 bases at J, with 14 bases between the two ends. Germline assignment: CDR1 SGHTS and CDR2 YDEGEE. There are 13 residues in the CDR3. The CDR3 is CASTFQPQETQYF. The CDR3 DNA sequence: TGTGCCAGCACCTTTCAGCCACAGGAGACCCAGTACTTC.

This sequence joins TRBV15 and TRBJ2-7; D unclear. Trimming pared 0 bases from V and 2 bases from J, leaving 8 bases between. Germline assignment: CDR1 LNHNV and CDR2 YYDKDF (reference sequence). CDR3 length equals 14 residues. The CDR3 spells CATSRDFGTYEQYF. CDR3 nucleotides: TGTGCCACCAGCAGAGATTTCGGTACCTACGAGCAGTACTTC.

This clone was recorded only once. The chain carries TRBV4-2 and TRBJ2-1; TRBD2 matches 12 bases. This CDR3 comprises 15 residues. Germline CDR1 reads LGHNA; CDR2 reads YNFKEQ. Germline trimming cut 1 base from V and 7 bases from J; bases unmatched to any gene: 2. CDR3 DNA: TGTGCCAGCAGCCAAGGGACTAGCGGGAATAATGAGCAGTTCTTC. Its translation: CASSQGTSGNNEQFF.

The rearrangement links TRBV4-1 to TRBJ2-1; 9 bases map to TRBD1. With 8 bases clipped from V and 9 bases from J, the junction kept 5 bases outside the gene matches. CDR1 is MGHRA and CDR2 is YSYEKL in the germline V gene. The CDR3 is 12 amino acids. The CDR3 DNA sequence: TGCGCCAGCCGGGACAGGGTTGCTGAGCAGTTCTTC. Protein product: CASRDRVAEQFF.

J is TRBJ1-2 and V is TRBV19, with D perhaps TRBD1 (5 bases). Germline CDR1 is LNHDA and CDR2 is SQIVND (reference sequence). This CDR3 spans 15 amino acids. V shed 1 base and J shed 3 bases, with 12 bases lying between them. CDR3 region: CASSIASGTHYGYTF. As DNA, the CDR3 is TGTGCCAGTAGTATAGCATCGGGGACTCACTATGGCTACACCTTC.

This CDR3 reads CASSEKARNYGYTF. In DNA, the CDR3 is TGTGCCAGCAGTGAAAAGGCTAGAAACTATGGCTACACCTTC. The chain combines TRBV25-1 with TRBJ1-2; D is unresolved. Germline lookup yields CDR1 MGHDK and CDR2 SYGVNS. V shed 2 bases and J shed 2 bases, with 9 bases lying between them. The CDR3 loop spans 14 amino acids.

This clone was counted a single time. The V gene is TRBV4-2, the J gene TRBJ1-5, with a tentative D call TRBD1 (5 bases). V was clipped by 0 bases and J by 6 bases, with 21 bases between them. CDR3 size: 18 residues. Germline assignment: CDR1 LGHNA and CDR2 YNFKEQ. CDR3 protein: CASSQDGGVAEQGQPQHF. In DNA, the CDR3 is TGTGCCAGCAGCCAAGATGGTGGGGTAGCGGAGCAGGGTCAGCCCCAGCATTTT.

For this clone: Other DNA sequences in this sample translate to the same CDR3. The rearrangement uses TRBV7-2 and TRBJ2-3; D remains unclear. The length of the CDR3 is 14 residues. V dropped 1 base and J dropped 6 bases, with 11 bases sitting between them. Germline values: CDR1 SGHTA, CDR2 FQGNSA. CDR3 DNA sequence: TGTGCCAGCAGCTTAGGCGGATCCGCCGATACGCAGTATTTT. It translates to CASSLGGSADTQYF.

V is TRBV5-4 and J is TRBJ1-4, with 7 bases identical to TRBD1. Germline trimming cut 4 bases from V and 7 bases from J; bases unmatched to any gene: 4. The CDR3 runs 13 residues. Germline CDR1 reads SGHNT; CDR2 reads YYREEE (reference sequence). CDR3 nucleotides: TGTGCCAGCAGCCTCGACAGGGTTGAAAAACTGTTTTTT. As protein: CASSLDRVEKLFF.

This chain links TRBV30 with TRBJ2-7; 8 bases match TRBD2. The V gene's germline CDR1 is GTSNPN and CDR2 SVGIG (reference sequence). The V gene end was trimmed by 0 bases and the J gene end by 4 bases; junction bases not matched to a gene: 2. The CDR3 sequence is 13 residues long. CDR3 in DNA: TGTGCCTGGAGTGTGGCGGGAGGTTACGAGCAGTACTTC. Encoded protein: CAWSVAGGYEQYF.

The rearrangement links TRBV5-1 to TRBJ2-7; TRBD1 matches 11 bases. V lost 1 base and J lost 6; bases outside the gene matches: 9. The germline V gene encodes CDR1 SGHRS and CDR2 YFSETQ. CDR3 length: 16 amino acids. The CDR3 coding sequence is TGCGCCAGCAGCTTGAGTTTGGGACAGGGGGATCGCGAGCAGTACTTC. It translates to CASSLSLGQGDREQYF. The full variable domain, with the rest looked up from reference TRBV5-1 and TRBJ2-7, is KAGVTQTPRYLIKTRGQQVTLSCSPISGHRSVSWYQQTPGQGLQFLFEYFSETQRNKGNFPGRFSGRQFSNSRSEMNVSTLELGDSALYLCASSLSLGQGDREQYFGPGTRLTVT.

The V gene is TRBV7-3, the J gene TRBJ1-4; tentatively, D is TRBD1 (6 bases). There are 15 residues in the CDR3. In germline, CDR1 is SGHTA, CDR2 FQGTGA. V shed 0 bases and J shed 8 bases, with 13 bases lying between them. The CDR3 nucleotides read TGTGCCAGCAGCTTAACAGGGGGTTCTCACGAAAAACTGTTTTTT. It yields the protein CASSLTGGSHEKLFF.

This chain links TRBV7-9 with TRBJ1-4, with D tentatively TRBD1 (6 bases). V dropped 1 base and J dropped 12 bases, with 18 bases sitting between them. The CDR3 is 15 residues long. CDR1 and CDR2 (germline): SEHNR, FQNEAQ (reference sequence). The CDR3 sequence is CASSLEGGVSAQLFF. The DNA for the CDR3 is TGTGCCAGCAGCTTAGAGGGGGGGGTCTCGGCACAACTGTTTTTT.

This chain links TRBV5-4 with TRBJ2-5; a weak D match, TRBD2 (6 bases). Germline CDR1 reads SGHNT; CDR2 reads YYREEE (reference sequence). The V end was cut by 5 bases, the J end by 3 bases, with 11 bases between. CDR3 size: 13 residues. CDR3 region: CASSLRREETQYF. CDR3 nucleotides: TGTGCCAGCAGTCTGCGGAGGGAAGAGACCCAGTACTTC. Drawing the rest from reference TRBV5-4 and TRBJ2-5, the complete variable domain is ETGVTQSPTHLIKTRGQQVTLRCSSQSGHNTVSWYQQALGQGPQFIFQYYREEENGRGNFPPRFSGLQFPNYSSELNVNALELDDSALYLCASSLRREETQYFGPGTRLLVL.

The V call is TRBV27, the J call TRBJ1-6, with TRBD1 as a possible D gene (6 bases). Trimming left V 2 bases short and J 7 bases short, with 12 bases between. Germline CDR1 is MNHEY and CDR2 is SMNVEV (reference sequence). CDR3 size: 15 residues. The CDR3 protein is CASSLGPGVNSPLHF. CDR3 coding DNA: TGTGCCAGCAGTTTAGGCCCAGGGGTGAATTCACCCCTCCACTTT.